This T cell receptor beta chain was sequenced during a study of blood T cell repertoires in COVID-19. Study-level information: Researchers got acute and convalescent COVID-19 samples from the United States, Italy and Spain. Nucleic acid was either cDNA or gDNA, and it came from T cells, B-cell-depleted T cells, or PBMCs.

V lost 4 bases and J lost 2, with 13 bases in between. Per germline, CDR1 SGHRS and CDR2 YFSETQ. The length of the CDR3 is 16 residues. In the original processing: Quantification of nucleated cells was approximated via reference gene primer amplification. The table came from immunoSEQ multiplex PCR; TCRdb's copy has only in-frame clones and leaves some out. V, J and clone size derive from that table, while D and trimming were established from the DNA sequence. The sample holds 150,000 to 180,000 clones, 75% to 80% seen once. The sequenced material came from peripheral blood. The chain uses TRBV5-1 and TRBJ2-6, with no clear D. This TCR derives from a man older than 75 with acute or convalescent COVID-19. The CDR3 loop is CASSPDRGAGANVLTF. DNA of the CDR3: TGCGCCAGCAGCCCCGATAGAGGCGCTGGGGCCAACGTCCTGACTTTC.